This T cell receptor beta chain was retrieved from a study of identical twins. The CDR3 spans 16 residues. Germline V gene data show CDR1 as MDHEN and CDR2 as SYDVKM. The ends lost 7 bases at V and 7 bases at J; junction bases unmatched: 11. MiXCR, run by TCRdb on the 5' RACE reads, gives a single entry per CDR3 protein. The sample records roughly 1,500,000 distinct CDR3 sequences, less than 40% being singletons. This clonotype was counted only a few times. What was sequenced was cord blood. The V gene is TRBV28, the J gene TRBJ2-1; 12 bases are a match to TRBD2. The TCR was taken from a newborn girl in good health. The CDR3 nucleotides are TGTGCCAGCACCCCTAGCGGGAGGGCCGGGGTGAATGAGCAGTTCTTC. It codes for CASTPSGRAGVNEQFF.